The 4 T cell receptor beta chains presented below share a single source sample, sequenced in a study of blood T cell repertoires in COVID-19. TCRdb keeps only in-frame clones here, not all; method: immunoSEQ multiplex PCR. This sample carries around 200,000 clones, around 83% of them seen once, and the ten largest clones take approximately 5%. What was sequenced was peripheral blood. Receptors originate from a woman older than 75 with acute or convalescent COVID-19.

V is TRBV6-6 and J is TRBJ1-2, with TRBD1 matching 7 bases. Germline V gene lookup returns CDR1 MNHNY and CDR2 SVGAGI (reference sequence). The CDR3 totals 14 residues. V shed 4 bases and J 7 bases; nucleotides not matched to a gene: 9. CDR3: CASSSPGQSIGYTF. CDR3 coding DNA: TGTGCCAGCAGTTCCCCGGGACAGTCGATTGGCTACACCTTC.

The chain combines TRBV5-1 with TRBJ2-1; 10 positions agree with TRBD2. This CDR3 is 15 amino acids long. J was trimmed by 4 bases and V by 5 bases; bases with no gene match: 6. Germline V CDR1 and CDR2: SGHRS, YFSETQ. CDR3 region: CASRRGLAEYNEQFF. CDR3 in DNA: TGCGCCAGCAGAAGAGGACTAGCGGAGTACAATGAGCAGTTCTTC.

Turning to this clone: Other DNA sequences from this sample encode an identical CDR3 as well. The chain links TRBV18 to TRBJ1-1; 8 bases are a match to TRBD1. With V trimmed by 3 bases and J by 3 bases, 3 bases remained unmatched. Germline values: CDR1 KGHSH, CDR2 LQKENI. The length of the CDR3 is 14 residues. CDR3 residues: CASSPGTGDTEAFF. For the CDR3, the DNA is TGTGCCAGCTCACCTGGGACAGGAGACACTGAAGCTTTCTTT.

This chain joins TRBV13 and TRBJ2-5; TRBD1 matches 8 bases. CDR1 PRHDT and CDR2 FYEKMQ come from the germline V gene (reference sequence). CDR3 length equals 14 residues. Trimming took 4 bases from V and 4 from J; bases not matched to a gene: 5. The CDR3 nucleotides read TGTGCCAGCAGCTCCGGACAGGGAGGAGAGACCCAGTACTTC. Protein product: CASSSGQGGETQYF.